This T cell receptor (beta chain) was sequenced for a study of siplizumab effects on memory and regulatory T cells. The CDR3 extends over 14 amino acids. The ends were cut back, 6 bases at V and 9 bases at J, with 19 bases in the middle. Germline V lookup: CDR1 SGHDT, CDR2 YYEEEE. A note on this clone: No antigen is known for it.

Study findings and constraints: Naive T cells looked more diverse than memory cells, and they looked like major contributors to the alloresponse.

Here immunoSEQ multiplex PCR was the method, and the copy in TCRdb shows in-frame clones only, minus some. This sample has around 86,000 clones; 94% occur once, and the top ten carry approximately 0.3%. The sample comprised non-Treg CD4+ T cells sorted from blood. This rearrangement joins TRBV5-6 to TRBJ2-1, with unresolved D. This clonotype originated in a human donor in good health. CDR3 loop: CASISGTLSTEQFF. Written as DNA, the CDR3 is TGTGCCAGCATCTCGGGCACTCTGTCAACTGAGCAGTTCTTC.